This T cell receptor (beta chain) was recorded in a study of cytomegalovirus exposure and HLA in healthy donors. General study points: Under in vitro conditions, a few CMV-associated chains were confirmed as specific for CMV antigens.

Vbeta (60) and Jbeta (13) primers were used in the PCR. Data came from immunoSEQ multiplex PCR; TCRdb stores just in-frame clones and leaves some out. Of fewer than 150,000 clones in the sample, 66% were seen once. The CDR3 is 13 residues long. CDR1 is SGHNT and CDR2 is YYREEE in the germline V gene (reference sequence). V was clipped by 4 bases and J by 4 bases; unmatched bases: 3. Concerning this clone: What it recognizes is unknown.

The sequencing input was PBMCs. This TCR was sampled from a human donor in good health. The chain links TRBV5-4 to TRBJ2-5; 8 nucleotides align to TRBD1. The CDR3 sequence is CASSTQGGETQYF. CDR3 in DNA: TGTGCCAGCAGCACACAGGGGGGAGAGACCCAGTACTTC.